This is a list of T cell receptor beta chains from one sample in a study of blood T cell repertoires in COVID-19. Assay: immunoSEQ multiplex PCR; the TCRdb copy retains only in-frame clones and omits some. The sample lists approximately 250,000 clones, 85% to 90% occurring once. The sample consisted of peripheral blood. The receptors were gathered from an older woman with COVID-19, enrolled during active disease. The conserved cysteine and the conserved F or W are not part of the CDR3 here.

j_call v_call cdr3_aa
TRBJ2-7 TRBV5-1 ASSSGLAKPYEQY
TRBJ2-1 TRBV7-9 ASSLRLAGNNEQF
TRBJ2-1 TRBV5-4 ASSRGGLEYNEQF
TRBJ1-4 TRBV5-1 ASSEGRGVSTNEKLF
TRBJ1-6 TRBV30 AWDDRYNSPLH
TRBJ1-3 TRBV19 ASSGRGASGNTIY
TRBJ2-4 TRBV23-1 ASRPKDRRRNIQY
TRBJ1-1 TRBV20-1 SASVRPDTEAF
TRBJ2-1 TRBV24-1 ATSDLPRGEQF
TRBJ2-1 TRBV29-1 SGTSEKAYNEQF
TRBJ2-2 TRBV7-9 ASSFVRGWPGELF
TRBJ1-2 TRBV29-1 SVGTDYGYT
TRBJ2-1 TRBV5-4 ASSARGNEQF
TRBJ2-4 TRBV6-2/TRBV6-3 ASSSLRDRRRNIQY
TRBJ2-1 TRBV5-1 ASSPGLAPSNNEQF
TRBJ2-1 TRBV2 ASSPRAAGGQSSYNEQF